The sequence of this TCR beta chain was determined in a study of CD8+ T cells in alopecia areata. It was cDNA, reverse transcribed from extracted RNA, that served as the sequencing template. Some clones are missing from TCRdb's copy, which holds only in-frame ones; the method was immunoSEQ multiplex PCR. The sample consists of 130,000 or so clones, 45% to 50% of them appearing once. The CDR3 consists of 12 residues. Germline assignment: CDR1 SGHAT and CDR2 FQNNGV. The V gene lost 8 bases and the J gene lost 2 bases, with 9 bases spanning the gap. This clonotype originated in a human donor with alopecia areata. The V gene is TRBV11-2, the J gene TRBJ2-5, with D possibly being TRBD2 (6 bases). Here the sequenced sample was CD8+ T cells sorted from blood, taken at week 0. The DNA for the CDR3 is TGTGCCAGCCGTGGGGGGCAAGAGACCCAGTACTTC. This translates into CASRGGQETQYF. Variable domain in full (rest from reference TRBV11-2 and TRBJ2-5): EAGVAQSPRYKIIEKRQSVAFWCNPISGHATLYWYQQILGQGPKLLIQFQNNGVVDDSQLPKDRFSAERLKGVDSTLKIQPAKLEDSAVYLCASRGGQETQYFGPGTRLLVL.